This TCR beta chain was retrieved from a study of blood T cell repertoires in COVID-19. The overall study: Samples of COVID-19 (acute and convalescent) were obtained from the United States, Italy and Spain. T cells, B-cell-depleted T cells, or PBMCs supplied cDNA or gDNA.

The CDR3 has 14 amino acids. J was trimmed by 5 bases and V by 5 bases; bases with no gene match: 7. Germline V gene sequence: CDR1 LGHNT, CDR2 FRNRAP. During active infection, Seattle patients enrolled and were then monitored through disease. As processed by the authors: Reference gene primer amplification yielded estimated nucleated cell counts. The method was immunoSEQ multiplex PCR; TCRdb's version includes in-frame clones alone and lacks a portion of them. V and J calls and clone size come straight from that table; D and trimming were deduced from the DNA. This sample has about 170,000 clones; around 87% occur once, and the top ten carry 0.45% to 0.6%.

The rearrangement joins TRBV12-5 to TRBJ1-1; 8 bases match TRBD1. The sequencing sample was made of peripheral blood. This receptor was obtained from a man aged 55-75 years with COVID-19, enrolled during active disease. CDR3 coding DNA: TGTGCTAGTGGTCCCGGACAGGGATTTACTGAAGCTTTCTTT. Its translation: CASGPGQGFTEAFF.